This T cell receptor beta chain was found in a study of cytomegalovirus exposure and HLA in healthy donors. Study at large: In a previous analysis, nearly 120 million unique TCR beta sequences were found from roughly 200 million T cells.

The PCR employed 60 Vbeta primers together with 13 Jbeta primers. TCRdb's table, derived via immunoSEQ multiplex PCR, lists solely in-frame clones and lacks some. In the table there are fewer than 200,000 clones, 82% of which are singletons. This CDR3 contains 16 residues. Germline assignment: CDR1 LGHNA and CDR2 YNFKEQ. V shed 2 bases, J shed 0 bases, and the junction held 1 base outside the gene matches. With regard to this clone: Its antigen is unknown.

Study-level points and caveats: A link between a missense DCLRE1C variant and TCR beta V- and J-gene trimming emerged from a later analysis. A few chains linked to CMV were shown in vitro to be specific for CMV antigens. One cluster of highly shared sequence variants probably arose as a sequencing artifact.

Sequenced: PBMCs. The V gene is TRBV4-2, the J gene TRBJ2-1, with 10 bases fitting TRBD2. This receptor was obtained from a girl aged 2-10 years in good health and CMV-seropositive. CDR3 loop: CASSQSSGSSYNEQFF. In DNA form, the CDR3 reads TGTGCCAGCAGCCAATCTAGCGGGAGCTCCTACAATGAGCAGTTCTTC.